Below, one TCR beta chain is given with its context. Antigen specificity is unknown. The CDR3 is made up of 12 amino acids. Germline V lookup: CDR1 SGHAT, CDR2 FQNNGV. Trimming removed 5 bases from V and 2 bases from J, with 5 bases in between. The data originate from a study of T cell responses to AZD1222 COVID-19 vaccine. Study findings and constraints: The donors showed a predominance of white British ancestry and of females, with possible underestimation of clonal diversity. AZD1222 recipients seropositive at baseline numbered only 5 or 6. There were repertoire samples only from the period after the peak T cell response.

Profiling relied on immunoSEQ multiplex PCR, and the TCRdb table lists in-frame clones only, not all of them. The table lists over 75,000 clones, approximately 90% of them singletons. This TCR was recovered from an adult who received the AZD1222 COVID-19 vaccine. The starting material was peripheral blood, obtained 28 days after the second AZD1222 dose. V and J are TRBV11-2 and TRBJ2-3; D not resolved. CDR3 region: CASSRFTDTQYF. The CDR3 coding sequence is TGTGCCAGCAGCCGATTCACAGATACGCAGTATTTT.